Sequencing of this TCR beta chain was carried out in a study of cytomegalovirus exposure and HLA in healthy donors (dated by TCRdb to the late 2010s). For the study in its entirety: In an earlier analysis of under 600 of the donors, 276 Gb of sequence data and approximately 120 million unique TCR beta sequences from about 190 million T cells were reported. Roughly 5 DR-DQ haplotypes were handled as single units for association and clustering because linkage in the cohort was strong. Of the 300 to 500 genotyped donors, 81% were placed in the genetic ancestry cluster associated with self-reported Caucasian donors. The study combined high-throughput TCR immunosequencing, statistical association of individual TCRs with disease status, and machine learning to predict cytomegalovirus infection status. Around 320 gigabases of sequencing data and approximately 84 million unique TCR sequences were included in an early release covering around 650 HLA-typed donors. The T cell repertoires of 550 to 850 subjects were profiled by immunosequencing and related to cytomegalovirus serostatus. Rather than drawing on any new phenotypic data, the later analysis identified candidate immune exposures from TCR beta sequences and the way those sequences occurred across donors. Genome-wide SNP genotypes for about 55% of the roughly 670 donors were used in a later genetic analysis, which treated that subset as a discovery cohort. Donor age, sex, ethnicity and CMV serostatus were compiled together with the repertoire data. The aim of the study was to test whether cataloging public T cell receptors could identify signatures of past pathogen exposure. Typing coverage differed by locus: A, B, C, DRB1 and DQB1 were typed in about 620-640 donors, DQA1 in roughly 500, DPA1 in 600 to 610, and DPB1 in around 490. HLA typing included class I and class II loci at four-digit resolution. Every discovery cohort repertoire had been produced on one sequencing platform. Along with the roughly 610-subject first cohort, a separate validation cohort of over a hundred different subjects was used. An earlier analysis of 450 to 750 of the donors used high-throughput TCR beta sequencing to judge whether each TCR beta V gene segment behaved as functional or pseudogenic. Among 300 to 500 genotyped donors of the cohort, an average of approximately 240,000 unique TCR beta nucleotide sequences was sequenced per donor, of which about 18% were non-productive. A later analysis re-examined previously published TCR beta repertoires from over 500 donors and added high-resolution HLA genotyping to investigate patterns of TCR occurrence. General findings and caveats noted by the study authors: Linkage disequilibrium might explain the correlated functional status among segregating V segments, but an unknown experimental factor could not be excluded. Because counts were too low, about 18 rarely observed V segments, including chromosome 9 orphons, were left out of the earlier analysis of some 640 of the donors. A cluster of highly shared sequence variants was judged likely to represent a technical artifact of the sequencing pipeline. Broadly in line with IMGT annotations, most TCR beta V segments showed up in productive rearrangements about 87% or about 30% of the time in an earlier analysis of approximately 640 of the donors. A later analysis found that TCR association rates varied across HLA loci, with DRB1 alleles showing the most associated TCRs and HLA-C alleles the fewest. In a later genetic analysis, a missense DCLRE1C variant was associated with V-gene and J-gene trimming of TCR beta chains, and the association was replicated in an independent cohort. Because the 87-base-pair reads could not distinguish some IMGT-functional V segments, including TRBV6-2 and TRBV6-3, those segments were excluded. The presence/absence analyses assumed that sequencing depth was roughly uniform across donors, and that assumption may not be true. Strong co-occurrence of HLA alleles, especially DR and DQ, made assigning TCR associations to individual alleles difficult. Cytomegalovirus status was reported to be diagnosed by the classifier with high specificity and sensitivity in both the original and validation cohorts. A further reported finding was that TCR beta sequences accurately predicted the HLA-A and HLA-B alleles for most subjects in the first cohort. In a later analysis, several top co-occurrence clusters were reported to appear linked to parvovirus B19, influenza, CMV and Epstein-Barr virus. According to a later analysis, most CMV-associated TCR beta chains appeared to be HLA-restricted, and the HLA associations seemed to be driven largely by CMV exposure. CMV serostatus was the only immune exposure information available for the cohort. The authors suggested that the approach could potentially be generalized to other disease states and immunological phenotypes. In vitro tests confirmed that three of the cytomegalovirus-associated TCR beta chains recognize cytomegalovirus antigens. In the study, some 160 TCR beta chains were listed as associated with cytomegalovirus. This cohort had only TCR beta chains sequenced, and the lack of alpha or paired-chain data limited which features could be detected. Because some donors lacked HLA typing at each locus, the association tests relied only on the typed subset. Most TCR sequences were seen in very few donors, while some public TCRs were found in many individuals. Specific HLA alleles were associated with over 15,000 TCR beta sequences at a false discovery rate of 0.05 in a later analysis. A later analysis found that HLA-associated TCR beta chains were more clonally expanded and had lower generation probabilities than equally common non-associated chains. In a later genetic analysis, fewer N-insertions in productive TCRs were reported among donors in an Asian-associated ancestry cluster than the approximately 710-donor mean.

The cohort comprised 710 or so healthy bone marrow donors. Cohort members were all nominally healthy when sampled, although unrecorded immune exposures were likely present. The donor was CMV seronegative and belonged to the group of 380 or so seronegative cohort members. A peripheral blood sample was collected from each donor, and TCR beta sequencing was performed on peripheral blood mononuclear cells. The Qiagen DNeasy Blood Extraction Kit was used to extract genomic DNA from the blood cell samples. The germline V gene (reference sequence) specifies SGHNT as CDR1 and YYREEE as CDR2. Trimming at the junction amounts to 3 bases on V and 3 bases on J, and the germline ends lie 12 bases apart. The cysteine opens and the phenylalanine closes a CDR3 of 14 amino acids. The kept DNA is CDR3 alone, 42 bases in frame from the first base. Concerning this clone itself: Its antigen is not yet known. Base qualities are not recorded, but no much larger clone differs from it by a single base.

The library was prepared using the immunoSEQ multiplex PCR assay. The multiplex PCR relied on a mix of 60 forward primers for TCR Vbeta segments and 13 reverse primers for TCR Jbeta segments. A multiplex PCR assay on genomic DNA amplified the CDR3 region of rearranged TCR beta genes. On the Illumina HiSeq System, the amplified TCR beta libraries were sequenced as 87-base-pair reads. Under the source paper's analysis protocol: A later analysis tallied 70 million to 100 million unique TCR beta chains across the 640 or so repertoires, and 10 million to 11 million of those chains were shared by two or more donors. Raw reads were error-corrected and collapsed into unique sequences by a nearest-neighbor algorithm in which closely related sequences were merged to remove PCR and sequencing errors. Alignment of CDR3 sequences to IMGT reference sequences was used to assign V, D and J gene segments. Each retained sequence needed at least a six-nucleotide match to both a V gene segment and a J gene segment. A rearrangement was called productive if the CDR3 had no stop codons and remained in frame with V and J, and every other rearrangement was called non-productive. Following IMGT convention, CDR3 was defined as the stretch from the second conserved V-encoded cysteine up to the conserved J-encoded phenylalanine. The earlier analysis of 550 to 650 of the donors excluded any sequence lacking an unambiguous match to a single V gene segment. An earlier analysis of several hundred of the donors called V segments functional above 56.7% productive rearrangements and segregating when the between-donor standard deviation exceeded 5%. A statistical classification framework was built for diagnosing cytomegalovirus status from the catalog of TCR beta chain sequences. In a later analysis, TCR nucleotide sequences were compared against IMGT/GENE-DB human TR gene sequences so that V and J genes could be assigned. Using the TCRdist pipeline, a later analysis assigned CDR3 sequences along with most-parsimonious VDJ recombination scenarios. In a later analysis, each TCR beta chain was defined by its CDR3 amino acid sequence together with its V-gene family, and reads without a unique V-gene family were excluded. To address suspected cross-contamination and a sequencing artifact, a later analysis removed some 620 highly shared, low-generation-probability nucleotide sequences. A later analysis calculated a clonal expansion index for each public chain from normalized within-repertoire ranks of inferred template counts. In a later analysis, generation probabilities were computed using a VDJ recombination model fitted to out-of-frame rearrangements, and the results were checked against IGoR. In a later analysis, hypergeometric tests were used to score TCR-TCR, TCR-HLA and TCR-CMV co-occurrence, with a repertoire-size bias correction applied to TCR pairs. A later analysis estimated false discovery rates by permuting HLA or CMV assignments 20 times. In a later analysis, co-occurring TCRs were grouped using DBSCAN, with TCRdist sequence similarity added in when clustering inside HLA-allele-positive subsets. Co-occurrence clustering excluded repertoires with fewer than 30,000 or more than 120,000 public chains, plus five with anomalous nucleotide sharing. In its TCRdb copy, this immuneACCESS table keeps in-frame sequences only and misses some clones. Where compared with another copy, unresolved V genes explain less than half of these, and the others have no known cause. V and J calls and clone size are as listed in that table; D and trimming were resolved from the DNA. Counted in this sample were around 100,000 clones; about 80% of them appeared once. 2.5% to 3.5% of the sample goes to the ten largest clones.

The chain was built from TRBV5-4 and TRBJ2-5; the D gene is not confidently resolved. This receptor was taken from a woman aged 40 to 50 in good health and CMV-seronegative. The source material was PBMCs. This receptor has the CDR3 CASSSESLEETQYF. The bases are TGTGCCAGCAGCTCCGAGTCTTTGGAAGAGACCCAGTACTTC. The CDR3 plus the reference TRBV5-4 and TRBJ2-5 genes for the other parts give the full variable domain: ETGVTQSPTHLIKTRGQQVTLRCSSQSGHNTVSWYQQALGQGPQFIFQYYREEENGRGNFPPRFSGLQFPNYSSELNVNALELDDSALYLCASSSESLEETQYFGPGTRLLVL.